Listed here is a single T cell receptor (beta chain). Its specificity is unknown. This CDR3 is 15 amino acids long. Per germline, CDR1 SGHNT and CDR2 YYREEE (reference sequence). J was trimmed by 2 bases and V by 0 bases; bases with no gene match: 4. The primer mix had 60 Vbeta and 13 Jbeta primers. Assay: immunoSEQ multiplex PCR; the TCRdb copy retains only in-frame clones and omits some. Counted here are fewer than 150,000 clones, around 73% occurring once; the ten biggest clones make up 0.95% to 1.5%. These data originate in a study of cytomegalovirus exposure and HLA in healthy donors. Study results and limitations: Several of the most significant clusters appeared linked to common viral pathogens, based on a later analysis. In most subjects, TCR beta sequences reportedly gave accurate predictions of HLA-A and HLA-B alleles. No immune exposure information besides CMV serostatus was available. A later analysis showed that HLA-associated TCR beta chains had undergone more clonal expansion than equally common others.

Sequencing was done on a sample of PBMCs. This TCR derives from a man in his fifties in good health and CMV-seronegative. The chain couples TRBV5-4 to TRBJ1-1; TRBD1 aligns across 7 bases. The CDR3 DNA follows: TGTGCCAGCAGCTTGGCCTCAGGGGGTAACACTGAAGCTTTCTTT. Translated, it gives CASSLASGGNTEAFF.